Described below is a single TCR beta chain sequence and its context. This CDR3 spans 15 amino acids. Germline V gene sequence: CDR1 KGHSH, CDR2 LQKENI. After removal of 3 bases from V and 7 bases from J, the junction contained 7 bases not matched to a gene. This specimen comes from a study of blood T cell repertoires in COVID-19. Study context: COVID-19 samples from acute and convalescent phases originated in the United States, Italy and Spain. T cells, B-cell-depleted T cells, or PBMCs provided the cDNA or gDNA that served as material.

As originally analysed: Reference gene primer amplification gave estimated nucleated cell counts. Libraries were prepared by immunoSEQ multiplex PCR; TCRdb keeps only in-frame clonotypes and omits some of them. V and J calls and clone size follow that table, whereas D and trimming were derived from the DNA. The profile shows 110,000 to 150,000 clones, nearly 85% of them singletons. The TCR originated in a human donor in a cohort sampled during active COVID-19. The V and J genes are TRBV18 and TRBJ2-1; 9 bases are a match to TRBD2. Material: peripheral blood. The CDR3: CASSPRASGTNEQFF. The CDR3 DNA sequence: TGTGCCAGCTCACCCCGGGCTAGCGGGACAAATGAGCAGTTCTTC.